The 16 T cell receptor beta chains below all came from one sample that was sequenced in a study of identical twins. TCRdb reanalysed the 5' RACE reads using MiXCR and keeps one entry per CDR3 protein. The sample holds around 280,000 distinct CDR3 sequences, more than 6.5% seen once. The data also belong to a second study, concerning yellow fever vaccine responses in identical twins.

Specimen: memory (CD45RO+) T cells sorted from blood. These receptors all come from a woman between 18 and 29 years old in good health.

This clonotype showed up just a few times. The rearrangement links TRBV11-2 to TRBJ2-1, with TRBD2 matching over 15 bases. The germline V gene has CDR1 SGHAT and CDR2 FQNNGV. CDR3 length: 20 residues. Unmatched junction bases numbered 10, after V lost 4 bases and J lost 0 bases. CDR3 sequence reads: CASSSSGTSGRKGSYNEQFF. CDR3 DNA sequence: TGTGCCAGCAGCTCGTCCGGGACTAGCGGGAGGAAAGGCTCCTACAATGAGCAGTTCTTC.

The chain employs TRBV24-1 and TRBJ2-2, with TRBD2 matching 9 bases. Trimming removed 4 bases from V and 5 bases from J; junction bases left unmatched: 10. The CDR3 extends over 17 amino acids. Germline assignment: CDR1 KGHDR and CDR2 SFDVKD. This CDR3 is CATSDRASGTGTGELFF. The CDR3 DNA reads TGTGCCACCAGTGACAGAGCTAGCGGGACGGGAACCGGGGAGCTGTTTTTT.

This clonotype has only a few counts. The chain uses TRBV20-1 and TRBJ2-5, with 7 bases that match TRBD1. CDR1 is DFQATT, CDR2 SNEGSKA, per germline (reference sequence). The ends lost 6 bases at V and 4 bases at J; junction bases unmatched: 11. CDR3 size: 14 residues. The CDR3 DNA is TGCAGTGCGGGTCGACAGAGACAGGGAGAGACCCAGTACTTC. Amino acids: CSAGRQRQGETQYF.

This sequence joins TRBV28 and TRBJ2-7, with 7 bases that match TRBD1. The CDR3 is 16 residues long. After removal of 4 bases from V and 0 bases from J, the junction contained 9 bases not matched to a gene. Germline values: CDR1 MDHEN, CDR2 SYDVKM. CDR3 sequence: CASSSTRQGPSYEQYF. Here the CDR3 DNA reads TGTGCCAGCAGTTCGACCCGACAGGGACCCTCCTACGAGCAGTACTTC.

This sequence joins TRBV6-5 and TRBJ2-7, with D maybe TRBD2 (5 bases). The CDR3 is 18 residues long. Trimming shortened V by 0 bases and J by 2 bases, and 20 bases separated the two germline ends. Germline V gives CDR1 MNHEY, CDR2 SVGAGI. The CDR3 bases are TGTGCCAGCAGTTACTCAGGTCGCGGGCCAGCGCTAGCCTACGAGCAGTACTTC. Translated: CASSYSGRGPALAYEQYF.

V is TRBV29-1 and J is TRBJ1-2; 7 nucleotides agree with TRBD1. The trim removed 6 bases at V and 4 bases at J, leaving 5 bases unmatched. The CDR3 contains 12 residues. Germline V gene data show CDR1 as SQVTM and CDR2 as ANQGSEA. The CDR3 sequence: CSVYRDSYGYTF. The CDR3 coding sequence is TGCAGCGTGTACCGGGACAGCTATGGCTACACCTTC.

CDR3 nucleotides: TGCAGTGCTAGACCGACAGGGGGCAGGGAGACCCAGTACTTC. It specifies CSARPTGGRETQYF. The V gene is TRBV20-1, the J gene TRBJ2-5; 10 bases map to TRBD1. The ends lost 2 bases at V and 5 bases at J; junction bases unmatched: 5. The CDR3 loop spans 14 amino acids. Per germline, CDR1 DFQATT and CDR2 SNEGSKA (reference sequence).

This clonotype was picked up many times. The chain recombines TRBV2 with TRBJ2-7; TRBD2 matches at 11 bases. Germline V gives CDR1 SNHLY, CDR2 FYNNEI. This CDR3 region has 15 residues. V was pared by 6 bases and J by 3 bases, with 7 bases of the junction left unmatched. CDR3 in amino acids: CASRKLAGVIYEQYV. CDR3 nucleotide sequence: TGTGCCAGCAGAAAACTAGCGGGGGTTATCTACGAGCAGTACGTC.

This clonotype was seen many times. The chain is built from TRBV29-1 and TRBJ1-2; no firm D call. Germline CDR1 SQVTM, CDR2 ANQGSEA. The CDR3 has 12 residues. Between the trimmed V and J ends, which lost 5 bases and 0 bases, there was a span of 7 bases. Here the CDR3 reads CSVTEANYGYTF. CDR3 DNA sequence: TGCAGCGTTACGGAAGCTAACTATGGCTACACCTTC.

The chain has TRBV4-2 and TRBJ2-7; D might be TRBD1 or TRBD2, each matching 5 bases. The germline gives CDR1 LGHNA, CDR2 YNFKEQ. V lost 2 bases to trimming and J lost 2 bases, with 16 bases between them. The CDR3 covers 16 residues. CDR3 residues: CASSQNSLGDPYEQYF. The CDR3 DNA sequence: TGTGCCAGCAGCCAAAACAGCCTGGGGGACCCCTACGAGCAGTACTTC.

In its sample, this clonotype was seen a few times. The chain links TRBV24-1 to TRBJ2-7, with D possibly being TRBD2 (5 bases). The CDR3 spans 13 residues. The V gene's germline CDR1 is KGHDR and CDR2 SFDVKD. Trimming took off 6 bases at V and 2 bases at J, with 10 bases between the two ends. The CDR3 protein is CATSQSGPYEQYF. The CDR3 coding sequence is TGTGCCACCAGTCAGAGCGGACCCTACGAGCAGTACTTC.

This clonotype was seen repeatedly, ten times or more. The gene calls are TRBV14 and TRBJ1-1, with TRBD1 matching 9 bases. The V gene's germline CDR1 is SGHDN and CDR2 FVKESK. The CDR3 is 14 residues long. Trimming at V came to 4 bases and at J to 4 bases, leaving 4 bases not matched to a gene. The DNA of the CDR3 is TGTGCCAGCAGCCTTCAGACAGGGGGCACTGAAGCTTTCTTT. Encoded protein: CASSLQTGGTEAFF.

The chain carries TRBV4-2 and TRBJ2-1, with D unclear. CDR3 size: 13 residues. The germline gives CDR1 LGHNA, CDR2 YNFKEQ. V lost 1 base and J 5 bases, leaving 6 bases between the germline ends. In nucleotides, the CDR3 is TGTGCCAGCAGCCAAGGCTCGGACAATGAGCAGTTCTTC. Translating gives CASSQGSDNEQFF.

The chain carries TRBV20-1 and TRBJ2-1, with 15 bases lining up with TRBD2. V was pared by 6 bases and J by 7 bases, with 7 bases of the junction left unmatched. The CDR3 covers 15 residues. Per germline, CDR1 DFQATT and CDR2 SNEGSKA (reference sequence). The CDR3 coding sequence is TGCAGTGCCTACCCCGGGACTAGCGGGAGGAATGAGCAGTTCTTC. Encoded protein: CSAYPGTSGRNEQFF.

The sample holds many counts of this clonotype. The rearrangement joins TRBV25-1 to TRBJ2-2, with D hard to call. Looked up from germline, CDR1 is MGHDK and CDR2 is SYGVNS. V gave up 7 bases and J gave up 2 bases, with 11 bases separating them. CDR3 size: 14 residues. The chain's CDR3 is CASKESTNTGELFF. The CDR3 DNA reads TGTGCCAGCAAAGAAAGTACCAACACCGGGGAGCTGTTTTTT.

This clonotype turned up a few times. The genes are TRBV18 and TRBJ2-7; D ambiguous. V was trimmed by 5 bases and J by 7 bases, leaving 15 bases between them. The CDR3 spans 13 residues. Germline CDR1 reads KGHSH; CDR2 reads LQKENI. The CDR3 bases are TGTGCCAGCTCAAGTGGGTACCGTCGGGAGCAGTACGTC. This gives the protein CASSSGYRREQYV.